This record covers a single T cell receptor (beta chain). The antigen is not known. The sample belongs to a study of CD4 T cells in relation to SARS-CoV-2 and coronaviruses. The germline V and J ends were trimmed by 0 bases and 4 bases, with 17 bases remaining between them. The CDR3 spans 16 residues. Looked up from germline, CDR1 is SGDLS and CDR2 is YYNGEE. Naive and memory CD4+ T cell DNA was deep-sequenced without culture. Sequencing was performed with immunoSEQ multiplex PCR; in TCRdb, only in-frame clones are kept and a portion is missing. Here the sample spans roughly 68,000 clones, 80% to 95% being singletons. The unexposed donors gave CD4+ T cells in about 2010-2018, prior to COVID-19. CD4 enrichment then naive enrichment separated naive from memory CD4+ cells. Regarding the study as a whole: Crossreactive clones expanded significantly less to SARS-CoV-2 than monoreactive clones. The assay detects memory recall responses, not culture-primed primary responses.

The chain links TRBV9 to TRBJ2-7; D unresolved. The receptor was derived from a human donor in good health. The sample comprised naive CD4+ T cells from PBMCs. Sample subset: naive CD4+ T cells isolated by negative enrichment. The CDR3 sequence: CASSVGRQAPFYEQYF. The CDR3 nucleotides are TGTGCCAGCAGCGTAGGGCGTCAGGCCCCTTTTTACGAGCAGTACTTC.